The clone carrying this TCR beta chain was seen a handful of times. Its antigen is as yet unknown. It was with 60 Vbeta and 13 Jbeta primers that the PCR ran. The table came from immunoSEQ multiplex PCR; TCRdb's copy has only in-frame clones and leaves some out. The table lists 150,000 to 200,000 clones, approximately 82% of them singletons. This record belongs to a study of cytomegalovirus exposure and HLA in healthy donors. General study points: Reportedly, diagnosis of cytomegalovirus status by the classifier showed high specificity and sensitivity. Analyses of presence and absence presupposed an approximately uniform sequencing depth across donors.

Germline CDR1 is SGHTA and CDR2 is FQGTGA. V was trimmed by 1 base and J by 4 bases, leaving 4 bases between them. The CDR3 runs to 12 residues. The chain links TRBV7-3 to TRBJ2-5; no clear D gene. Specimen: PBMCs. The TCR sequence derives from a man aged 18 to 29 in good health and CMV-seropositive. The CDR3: CASSLNGETQYF. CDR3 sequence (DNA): TGTGCCAGCAGCTTAAACGGAGAGACCCAGTACTTC.